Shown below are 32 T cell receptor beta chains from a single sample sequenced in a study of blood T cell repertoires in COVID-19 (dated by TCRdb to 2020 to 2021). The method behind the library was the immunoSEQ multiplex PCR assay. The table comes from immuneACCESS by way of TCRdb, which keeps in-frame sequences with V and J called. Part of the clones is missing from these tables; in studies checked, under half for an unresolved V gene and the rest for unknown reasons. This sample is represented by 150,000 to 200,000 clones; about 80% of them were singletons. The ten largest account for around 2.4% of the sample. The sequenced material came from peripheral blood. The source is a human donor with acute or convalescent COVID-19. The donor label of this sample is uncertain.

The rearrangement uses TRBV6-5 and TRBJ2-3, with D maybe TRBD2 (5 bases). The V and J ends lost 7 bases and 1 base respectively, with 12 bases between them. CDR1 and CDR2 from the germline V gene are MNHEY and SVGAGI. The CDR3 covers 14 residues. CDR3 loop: CASTSSGGTDTQYF. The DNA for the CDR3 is TGTGCCAGCACCTCCTCCGGGGGCACAGATACGCAGTATTTT.

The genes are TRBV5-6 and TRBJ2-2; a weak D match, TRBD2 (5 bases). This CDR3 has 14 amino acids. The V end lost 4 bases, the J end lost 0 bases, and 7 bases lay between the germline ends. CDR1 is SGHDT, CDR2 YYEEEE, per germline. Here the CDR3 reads CASSQRPNTGELFF. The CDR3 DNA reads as TGTGCCAGCAGCCAGCGGCCGAACACCGGGGAGCTGTTTTTT.

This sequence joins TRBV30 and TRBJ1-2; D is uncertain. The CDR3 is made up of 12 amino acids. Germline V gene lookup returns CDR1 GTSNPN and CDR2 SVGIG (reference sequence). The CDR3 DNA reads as TGTAGGGAGCGACTTGTATACTATGGCTACACCTTC. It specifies CRERLVYYGYTF. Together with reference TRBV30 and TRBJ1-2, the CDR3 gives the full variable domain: SQTIHQWPATLVQPVGSPLSLECTVEGTSNPNLYWYRQAAGRGLQLLFYSVGIGQISSEVPQNLSASRPQDRQFILSSKKLLLSDSGFYLCRERLVYYGYTFGSGTRLTVV.

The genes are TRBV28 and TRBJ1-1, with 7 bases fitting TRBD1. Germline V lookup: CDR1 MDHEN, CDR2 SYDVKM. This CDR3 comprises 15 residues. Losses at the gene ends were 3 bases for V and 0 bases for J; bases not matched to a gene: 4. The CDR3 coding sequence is TGTGCCAGCAGTTTGACGGGACAGCTGAACACTGAAGCTTTCTTT. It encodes CASSLTGQLNTEAFF.

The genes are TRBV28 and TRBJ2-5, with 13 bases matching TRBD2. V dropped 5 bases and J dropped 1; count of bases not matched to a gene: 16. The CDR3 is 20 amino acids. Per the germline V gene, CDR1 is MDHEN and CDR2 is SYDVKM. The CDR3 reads CASSILGLAGLQGGQETQYF. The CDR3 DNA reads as TGTGCCAGCAGTATTCTGGGACTAGCGGGACTTCAAGGAGGCCAAGAGACCCAGTACTTC.

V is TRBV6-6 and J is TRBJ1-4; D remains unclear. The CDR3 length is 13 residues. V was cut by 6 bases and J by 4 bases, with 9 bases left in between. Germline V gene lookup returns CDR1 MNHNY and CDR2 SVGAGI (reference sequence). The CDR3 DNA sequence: TGTGCCAGCAGAGCGGACGGTAATGAAAAACTGTTTTTT. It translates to CASRADGNEKLFF.

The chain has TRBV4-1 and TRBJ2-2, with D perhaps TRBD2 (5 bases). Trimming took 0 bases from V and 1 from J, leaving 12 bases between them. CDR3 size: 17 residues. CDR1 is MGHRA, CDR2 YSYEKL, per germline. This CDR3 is CASSQDPGWGNTGELFF. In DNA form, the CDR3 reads TGCGCCAGCAGCCAAGACCCGGGGTGGGGGAACACCGGGGAGCTGTTTTTT.

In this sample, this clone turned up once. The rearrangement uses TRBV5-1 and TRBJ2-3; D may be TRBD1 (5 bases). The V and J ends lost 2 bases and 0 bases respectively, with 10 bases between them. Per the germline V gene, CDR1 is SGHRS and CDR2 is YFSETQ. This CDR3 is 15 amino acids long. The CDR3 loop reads CASSLGGQSTDTQYF. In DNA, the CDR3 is TGCGCCAGCAGCTTAGGTGGACAAAGCACAGATACGCAGTATTTT.

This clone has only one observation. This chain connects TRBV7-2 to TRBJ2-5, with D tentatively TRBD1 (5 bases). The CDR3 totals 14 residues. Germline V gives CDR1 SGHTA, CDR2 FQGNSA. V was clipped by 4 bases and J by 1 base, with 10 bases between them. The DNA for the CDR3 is TGTGCCAGCAGCTACGACAGATTCCAAGAGACCCAGTACTTC. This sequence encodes CASSYDRFQETQYF.

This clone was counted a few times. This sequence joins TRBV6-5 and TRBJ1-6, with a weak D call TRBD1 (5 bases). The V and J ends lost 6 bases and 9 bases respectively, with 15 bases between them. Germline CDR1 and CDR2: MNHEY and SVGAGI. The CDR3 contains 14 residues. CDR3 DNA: TGTGCCAGCAGGACGGGACTCAGCTCTTCACCCCTCCACTTT. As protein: CASRTGLSSSPLHF.

CDR3 bases: TGCAGCGTTGTTAGGACGGAGGATTACGAGCAGTACTTC. It specifies CSVVRTEDYEQYF. This chain links TRBV29-1 with TRBJ2-7; D is possibly TRBD2 (5 bases). The germline V gene encodes CDR1 SQVTM and CDR2 ANQGSEA. V gave up 4 bases and J gave up 4 bases, with 14 bases separating them. The CDR3 has 13 residues.

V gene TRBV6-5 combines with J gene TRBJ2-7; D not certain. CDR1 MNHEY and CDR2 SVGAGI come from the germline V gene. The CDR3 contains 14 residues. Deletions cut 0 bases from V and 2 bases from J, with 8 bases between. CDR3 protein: CASSYSWQAYEQYF. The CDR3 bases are TGTGCCAGCAGTTACTCGTGGCAGGCCTACGAGCAGTACTTC.

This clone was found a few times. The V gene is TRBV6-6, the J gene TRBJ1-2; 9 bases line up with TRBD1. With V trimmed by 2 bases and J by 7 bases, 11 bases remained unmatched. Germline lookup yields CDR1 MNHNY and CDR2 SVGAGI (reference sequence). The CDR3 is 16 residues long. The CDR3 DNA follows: TGTGCCAGCAGTTACCCACTTCTAGACAGGGGGGGTGGCTACACCTTC. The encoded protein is CASSYPLLDRGGGYTF.

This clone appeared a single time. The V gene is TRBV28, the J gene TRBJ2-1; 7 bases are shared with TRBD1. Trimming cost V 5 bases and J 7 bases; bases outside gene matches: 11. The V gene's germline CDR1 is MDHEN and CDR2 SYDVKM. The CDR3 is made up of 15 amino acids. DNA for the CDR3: TGTGCCAGCAGTCCCAAGGGGGCGGTGTCTAATGAGCAGTTCTTC. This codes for CASSPKGAVSNEQFF.

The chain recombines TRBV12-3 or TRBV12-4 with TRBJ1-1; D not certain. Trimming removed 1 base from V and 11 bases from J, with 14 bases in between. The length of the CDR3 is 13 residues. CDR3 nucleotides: TGTGCCAGCAGTTTAGTCGGGGAATTGGGGGCTTTCTTT. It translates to CASSLVGELGAFF.

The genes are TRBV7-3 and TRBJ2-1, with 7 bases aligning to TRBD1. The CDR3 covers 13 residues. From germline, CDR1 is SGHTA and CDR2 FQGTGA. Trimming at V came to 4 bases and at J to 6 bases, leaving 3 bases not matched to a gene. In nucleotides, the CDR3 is TGTGCCAGCAGCTCCAGACAGGGCAATGAGCAGTTCTTC. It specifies CASSSRQGNEQFF.

CDR3 DNA sequence: TGTGCCAGCAGCCCTATAGGGACAAGCACTGAAGCTTTCTTT. Translation: CASSPIGTSTEAFF. The chain couples TRBV7-7 to TRBJ1-1; maybe TRBD1 (6 bases). CDR1 SSHAT and CDR2 FNYEAQ come from the germline V gene (reference sequence). Deletions cut 5 bases from V and 4 bases from J, with 14 bases between. The CDR3 loop spans 14 amino acids.

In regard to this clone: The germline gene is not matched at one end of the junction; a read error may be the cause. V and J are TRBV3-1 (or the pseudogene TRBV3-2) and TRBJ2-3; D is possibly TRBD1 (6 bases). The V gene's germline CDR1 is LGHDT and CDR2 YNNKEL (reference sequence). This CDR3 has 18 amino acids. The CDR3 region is CAGSQGTGLTGLPDTQYF. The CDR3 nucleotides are TGTGCCGGCAGCCAAGGTACAGGGCTAACAGGACTTCCAGATACGCAGTATTTT.

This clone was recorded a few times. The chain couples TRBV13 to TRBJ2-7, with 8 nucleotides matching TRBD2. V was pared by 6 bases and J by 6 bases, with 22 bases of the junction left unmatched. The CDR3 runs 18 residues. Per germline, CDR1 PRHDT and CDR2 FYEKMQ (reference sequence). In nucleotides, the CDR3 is TGTGCCAGCAGTGAGTCCAGAGGACTAGCTCTCCCAAGCGCCGAGCAGTACTTC. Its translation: CASSESRGLALPSAEQYF.

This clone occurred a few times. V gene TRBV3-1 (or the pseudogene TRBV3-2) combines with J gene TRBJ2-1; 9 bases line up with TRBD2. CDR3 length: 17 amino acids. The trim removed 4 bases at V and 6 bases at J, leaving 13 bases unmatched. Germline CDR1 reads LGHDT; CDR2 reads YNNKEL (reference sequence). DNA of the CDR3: TGTGCCAGCAGCCTCCCGGGGGGCGGGAGGGCTCGCAATGAGCAGTTCTTC. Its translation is CASSLPGGGRARNEQFF.

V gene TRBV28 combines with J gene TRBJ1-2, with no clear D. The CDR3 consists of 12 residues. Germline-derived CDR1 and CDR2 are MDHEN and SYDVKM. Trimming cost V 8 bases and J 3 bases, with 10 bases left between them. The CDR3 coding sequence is TGTGCCAGCCTCAACAGTCACTATGGCTACACCTTC. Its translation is CASLNSHYGYTF.

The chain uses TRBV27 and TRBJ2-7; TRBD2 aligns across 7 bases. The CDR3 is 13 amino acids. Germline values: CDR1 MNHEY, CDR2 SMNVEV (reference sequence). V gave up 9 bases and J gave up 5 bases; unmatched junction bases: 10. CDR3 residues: CASKTAGAHEQYF. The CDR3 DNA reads TGTGCCAGTAAAACGGCGGGAGCCCACGAGCAGTACTTC.

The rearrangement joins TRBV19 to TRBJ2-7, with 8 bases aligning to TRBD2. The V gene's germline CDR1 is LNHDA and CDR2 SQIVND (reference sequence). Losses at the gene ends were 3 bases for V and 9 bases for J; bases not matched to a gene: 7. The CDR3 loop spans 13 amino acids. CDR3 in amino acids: CASSIDGLARQYF. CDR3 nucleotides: TGTGCCAGTAGTATCGACGGACTAGCAAGGCAGTACTTC.

CDR3 region: CASSRTEQGQPQHF. CDR3 sequence (DNA): TGTGCCAGTAGTCGGACGGAACAGGGGCAGCCCCAGCATTTT. J is TRBJ1-5 and V is TRBV19, with 7 bases identical to TRBD1. Germline V gene data show CDR1 as LNHDA and CDR2 as SQIVND (reference sequence). V was clipped by 5 bases and J by 7 bases; unmatched bases: 8. CDR3 length equals 14 residues.

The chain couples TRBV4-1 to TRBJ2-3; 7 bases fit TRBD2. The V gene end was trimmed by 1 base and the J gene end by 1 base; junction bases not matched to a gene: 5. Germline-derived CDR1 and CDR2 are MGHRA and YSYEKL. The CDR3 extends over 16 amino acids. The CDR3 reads CASSQVGGGGTDTQYF. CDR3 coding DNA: TGCGCCAGCAGCCAAGTGGGCGGGGGAGGCACAGATACGCAGTATTTT.

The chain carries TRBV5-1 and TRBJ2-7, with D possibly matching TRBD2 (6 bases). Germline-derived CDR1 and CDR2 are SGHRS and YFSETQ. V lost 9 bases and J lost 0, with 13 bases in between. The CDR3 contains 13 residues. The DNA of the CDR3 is TGCGCCAAACACCGGGGGATCTCCTACGAGCAGTACTTC. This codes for CAKHRGISYEQYF.

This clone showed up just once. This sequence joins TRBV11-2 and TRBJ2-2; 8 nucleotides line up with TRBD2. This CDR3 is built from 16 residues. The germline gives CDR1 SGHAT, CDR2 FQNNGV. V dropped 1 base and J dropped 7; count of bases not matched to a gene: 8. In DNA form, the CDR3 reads TGTGCCAGCAGCTTAGCAGCGGGAGTGTTGCACGGGGAGCTGTTTTTT. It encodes CASSLAAGVLHGELFF.

In nucleotides, the CDR3 is TGTGCCAGTAGTAGGGGACAGGTGAAGACCGGGGAGCTGTTTTTT. Amino acids: CASSRGQVKTGELFF. The rearrangement uses TRBV19 and TRBJ2-2, with 8 bases aligning to TRBD1. Germline CDR1 is LNHDA and CDR2 is SQIVND (reference sequence). This CDR3 is 15 amino acids long. The V and J ends lost 4 bases and 5 bases, in that order; junction bases with no gene match: 6.

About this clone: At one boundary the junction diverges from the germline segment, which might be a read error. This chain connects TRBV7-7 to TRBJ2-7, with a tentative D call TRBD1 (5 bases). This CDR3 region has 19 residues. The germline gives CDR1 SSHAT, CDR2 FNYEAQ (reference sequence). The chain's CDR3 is CASSLRHRPTSWGSYEQYF. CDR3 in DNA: TGTGCTAGCAGCTTACGTCACAGGCCTACCTCTTGGGGCTCCTACGAGCAGTACTTC. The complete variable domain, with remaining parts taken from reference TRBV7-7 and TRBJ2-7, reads GAGVSQSPRYKVTKRGQDVTLRCDPISSHATLYWYQQALGQGPEFLTYFNYEAQPDKSGLPSDRFSAERPEGSISTLTIQRTEQRDSAMYRCASSLRHRPTSWGSYEQYFGPGTRLTVT.

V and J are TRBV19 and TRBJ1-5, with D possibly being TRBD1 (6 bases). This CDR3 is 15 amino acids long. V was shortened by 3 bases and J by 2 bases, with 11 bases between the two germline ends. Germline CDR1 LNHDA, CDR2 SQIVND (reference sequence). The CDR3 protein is CASSMGGPGNQPQHF. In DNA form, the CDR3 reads TGTGCCAGTAGTATGGGGGGGCCGGGCAATCAGCCCCAGCATTTT.

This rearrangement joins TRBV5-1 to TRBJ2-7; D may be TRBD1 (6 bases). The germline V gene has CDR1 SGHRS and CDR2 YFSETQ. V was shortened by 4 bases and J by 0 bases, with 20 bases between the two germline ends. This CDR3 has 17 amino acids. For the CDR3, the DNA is TGCGCCAGCAGCCCCCCACAGACAGGTCCGAGCTCCTACGAGCAGTACTTC. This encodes CASSPPQTGPSSYEQYF.

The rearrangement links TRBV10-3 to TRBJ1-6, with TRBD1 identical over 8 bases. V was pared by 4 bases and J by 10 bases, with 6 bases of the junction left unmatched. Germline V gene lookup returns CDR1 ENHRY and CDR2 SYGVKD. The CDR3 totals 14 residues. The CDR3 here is CAISALQGGSPLHF. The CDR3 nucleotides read TGTGCCATCAGTGCGTTACAGGGGGGCTCACCCCTCCACTTT.